Listed below are T cell receptor beta chains from one sample, sequenced in a study of blood T cell repertoires in COVID-19. Libraries were prepared by immunoSEQ multiplex PCR; TCRdb keeps only in-frame clonotypes and omits some of them. The sample lists 650,000 to 800,000 clones, about 90% occurring once. The specimen was peripheral blood. The receptors stem from a woman aged 18-29 years with acute or convalescent COVID-19. Both conserved end residues are part of each CDR3. A D gene is named only where the DNA matches it firmly. Rows may omit the clone size; those that give it use once, few, many or a size class.

>TRBJ2-1|TRBV18|TRBD1|.
CASSFGQGDEQFF
TGTGCCAGCTCATTCGGACAGGGTGACGAGCAGTTCTTC
>TRBJ2-2|TRBV10-3|TRBD1|once
CAISETGQGAGELFF
TGTGCCATCAGTGAGACGGGACAGGGGGCCGGGGAGCTGTTTTTT
>TRBJ2-7|TRBV5-6|.|.
CASSSPGDSSYEQYF
TGTGCCAGCAGCTCCCCGGGGGACAGCTCCTACGAGCAGTACTTC
>TRBJ1-5|TRBV13|.|.
CASSFGGSQTPRQPQHF
TGTGCCAGCAGCTTCGGGGGTTCGCAGACGCCCCGTCAGCCCCAGCATTTT
>TRBJ2-5|TRBV6-1|TRBD2|few
CASSESVIGLAGSETQYF
TGTGCCAGCAGTGAGTCCGTAATAGGACTAGCGGGGTCTGAGACCCAGTACTTC
>TRBJ1-2|TRBV6-5|.|few
CASGKGGAIGTF
TGTGCCAGCGGCAAAGGAGGGGCCATTGGGACCTTC
>TRBJ2-1|TRBV2|TRBD2|.
CARTSGGNEQFF
TGTGCCAGGACTAGCGGGGGAAATGAGCAGTTCTTC
>TRBJ1-4|TRBV4-1|.|.
CASSQENRGGGEKLFF
TGCGCCAGCAGCCAAGAGAATCGGGGGGGAGGAGAAAAACTGTTTTTT
>TRBJ2-1|TRBV2|.|once
CASSLAGSEQFF
TGTGCCAGCAGTTTGGCGGGAAGTGAGCAGTTCTTC
>TRBJ1-3|TRBV9|.|many
CASKPGAGNTIYF
TGTGCCAGCAAACCAGGGGCTGGAAACACCATATATTTT
>TRBJ1-1|TRBV14|.|once
CASSHTAIEAFF
TGTGCCAGCAGCCACACAGCTATTGAAGCTTTCTTT
>TRBJ1-1|TRBV6-5|.|.
CASSYLGPLGTEAFF
TGTGCCAGCAGTTACTTGGGGCCCCTGGGGACTGAAGCTTTCTTT
>TRBJ1-5|TRBV27|.|.
CASTNIGGFNQPQHF
TGTGCCAGCACTAACATCGGGGGGTTCAATCAGCCCCAGCATTTT
>TRBJ1-6|TRBV20-1|.|.
CSASPGRLNSPLHF
TGCAGTGCTAGTCCCGGCAGACTTAATTCACCCCTCCACTTT
>TRBJ2-2|TRBV6-4|TRBD1|.
CASSRDRATGELFF
TGTGCCAGCAGCAGAGACAGGGCCACCGGGGAGCTGTTTTTT
>TRBJ2-2|TRBV6-5|.|.
CASSSGLFSSGELFF
TGTGCCAGCAGCTCGGGACTGTTCTCCTCCGGGGAGCTGTTTTTT
>TRBJ1-6|TRBV4-1|.|.
CASSQATAYNSPLHF
TGCGCCAGCAGCCAAGCAACAGCCTATAATTCACCCCTCCACTTT
>TRBJ2-7|TRBV18|TRBD1|.
CASSPSTGNYEQYF
TGTGCCAGCTCACCCTCGACAGGGAATTACGAGCAGTACTTC
>TRBJ1-1|TRBV5-1|.|.
CASSPQGMEAFF
TGCGCCAGCAGCCCGCAGGGAATGGAAGCTTTCTTT
>TRBJ2-1|TRBV6-6|.|.
CASSYKGDIVYNEQFF
TGTGCCAGCAGTTACAAGGGGGATATAGTCTACAATGAGCAGTTCTTC
>TRBJ1-1|TRBV29-1|.|.
CSVSFSRDTEAFF
TGCAGCGTTTCTTTCTCCCGGGACACTGAAGCTTTCTTT
>TRBJ2-5|TRBV30|.|.
CAWTGRETQYF
TGTGCCTGGACAGGGAGGGAGACCCAGTACTTC
>TRBJ1-2|TRBV10-2|TRBD1|.
CASSSQGAYGYTF
TGCGCCAGCAGTTCCCAGGGGGCCTATGGCTACACCTTC
>TRBJ1-2|TRBV7-2|TRBD1|once
CASSFRQGDYGYTF
TGTGCCAGCAGCTTCAGACAGGGGGACTATGGCTACACCTTC
>TRBJ1-2|TRBV29-1|.|.
CSVESRRQVPYGYTF
TGCAGCGTTGAATCCCGGCGACAGGTCCCATATGGCTACACCTTC
>TRBJ1-1|TRBV24-1|.|.
CATSDLGAGGGTEAFF
TGTGCCACCAGTGATTTGGGGGCCGGGGGTGGCACTGAAGCTTTCTTT
>TRBJ1-1|TRBV19|.|.
CASSMAANTEAFF
TGTGCCAGTAGTATGGCGGCGAACACTGAAGCTTTCTTT
>TRBJ1-2|TRBV7-6|.|once
CASSLAGELMIYF
TGTGCCAGCAGCTTAGCCGGAGAGTTGATGATCTACTTC
>TRBJ2-6|TRBV27|.|.
CASTLSRESSGANVLTF
TGTGCCAGCACCCTCAGTAGGGAGAGCTCTGGGGCCAACGTCCTGACTTTC
>TRBJ2-7|TRBV14|.|.
CASSQVLAGYYEQYF
TGTGCCAGCAGCCAAGTTCTTGCGGGGTACTACGAGCAGTACTTC
>TRBJ2-7|TRBV7-6|TRBD1|.
CASSFRQGAFNEQYF
TGTGCCAGCAGCTTTAGACAGGGGGCATTTAACGAGCAGTACTTC
>TRBJ2-7|TRBV6-2/TRBV6-3|TRBD1|once
CASSYSRQGHEQYF
TGTGCCAGCAGTTACTCGAGACAGGGACACGAGCAGTACTTC
>TRBJ1-2|TRBV29-1|.|.
CSVSITRDYGYTF
TGCAGCGTGTCCATAACACGGGACTATGGCTACACCTTC
>TRBJ1-1|TRBV5-4|.|.
CASSLVTTRTEAFF
TGTGCCAGCAGCTTGGTCACCACGAGGACTGAAGCTTTCTTT
>TRBJ2-1|TRBV7-2|.|.
CASSFARGRSSYNEQFF
TGTGCCAGCAGCTTTGCCCGGGGGAGGAGCTCCTACAATGAGCAGTTCTTC
>TRBJ1-5|TRBV7-2|TRBD1|.
CASSSGQGANQPQHF
TGTGCCAGCAGCTCTGGACAGGGGGCGAATCAGCCCCAGCATTTT
>TRBJ2-1|TRBV19|.|.
CASSPRHYNEQFF
TGTGCCAGTAGTCCCCGACACTACAATGAGCAGTTCTTC
>TRBJ2-3|TRBV7-6|.|.
CASSLWQGYNTDTQYF
TGTGCCAGCAGCTTATGGCAGGGCTATAACACAGATACGCAGTATTTT
>TRBJ2-7|TRBV5-1|TRBD1|.
CASSLDDRVPYF
TGCGCCAGCAGCTTGGATGACAGGGTTCCATACTTC
>TRBJ1-1|TRBV5-1|.|.
CASSSHTNTEAFF
TGCGCCAGCAGTTCCCACACGAACACTGAAGCTTTCTTT
>TRBJ1-2|TRBV25-1|.|.
CAVERTSPVGSGYTF
TGTGCCGTGGAAAGGACATCCCCGGTTGGAAGTGGCTACACCTTC
>TRBJ1-2|TRBV19|TRBD1|.
CASSQAGGDYGYTF
TGTGCCAGTAGTCAGGCAGGGGGCGACTATGGCTACACCTTC
>TRBJ1-6|TRBV25-1|TRBD1|.
CASSALGTGGFSPLHF
TGTGCCAGCAGTGCACTAGGGACAGGGGGATTTTCACCCCTCCACTTT
>TRBJ2-1|TRBV6-5|TRBD2|.
CASRHGGNNEQFF
TGTGCCAGCAGGCACGGGGGGAACAATGAGCAGTTCTTC
>TRBJ1-5|TRBV13|.|.
CASSLRAGDYSNQPQHF
TGTGCCAGCAGCTTAAGGGCAGGGGATTATAGCAATCAGCCCCAGCATTTT
>TRBJ1-5|TRBV27|TRBD1|once
CASSTRTGVSNQPQHF
TGTGCCAGCAGTACCCGGACAGGGGTGAGCAATCAGCCCCAGCATTTT
>TRBJ1-1|TRBV29-1|TRBD1|.
CSVLGQGKLRPERNTEAFF
TGCAGCGTCTTGGGACAGGGGAAGCTTCGTCCCGAACGAAACACTGAAGCTTTCTTT
>TRBJ1-5|TRBV5-1|.|once
CASSLGEGGNQPQHF
TGCGCCAGCAGCCTGGGAGAGGGAGGCAATCAGCCCCAGCATTTT
>TRBJ1-2|TRBV4-3|.|.
CASSRTQGDGYTF
TGCGCCAGCAGCCGTACACAGGGAGATGGCTACACCTTC
>TRBJ2-2|TRBV6-2/TRBV6-3|TRBD1|few
CASSRTGNTGELFF
TGTGCCAGCAGTCGGACAGGGAACACCGGGGAGCTGTTTTTT
>TRBJ1-1|TRBV27|.|.
CASSLAENTEAFF
TGTGCCAGCAGTTTAGCAGAGAACACTGAAGCTTTCTTT